The text below deals with one TCR beta chain. The antigen remains undetermined. Sequencing used immunoSEQ multiplex PCR; TCRdb keeps in-frame clones, though not all of them. Of roughly 43,000 clones in the sample, over 75% were seen once. The V gene's germline CDR1 is SNHLY and CDR2 FYNNEI. V was cut by 3 bases and J by 8 bases, with 7 bases left in between. This CDR3 is built from 12 residues. The data stem from a study of T cell responses to AZD1222 COVID-19 vaccine. Study-wide results and limits: CD4 TCRs covered the whole spike, strongest at regions 160-218 and 743-854. Scientists sampled the repertoires only once the peak T cell response had passed.

This TCR derives from an adult who received the MenACWY meningococcal vaccine as a control. This material consisted of peripheral blood, taken 28 days after the second dose of the MenACWY control vaccine. This chain joins TRBV2 and TRBJ1-4; D is unclear. For the CDR3, the DNA is TGTGCCAGCAGTGAGGGAGCCGAAAAACTGTTTTTT. This gives the protein CASSEGAEKLFF.